A single sample gave rise to the 20 T cell receptor beta chains below, sequenced in a study of cytomegalovirus exposure and HLA in healthy donors. In the PCR, 60 Vbeta and 13 Jbeta primers were used. TCRdb keeps only in-frame clones here, not all; method: immunoSEQ multiplex PCR. The sample lists about 120,000 clones, about 80% seen once, with about 3.5% in the top ten. Sequenced material: PBMCs. The receptors derive from a man aged 25 to 40 in good health and CMV-seronegative.

The chain links TRBV11-2 to TRBJ1-2; 8 bases fit TRBD1. Germline V gene sequence: CDR1 SGHAT, CDR2 FQNNGV. V shed 5 bases and J 3 bases; nucleotides not matched to a gene: 8. This CDR3 region has 15 residues. The CDR3 spells CASSPRTGSHYGYTF. The CDR3 DNA sequence: TGTGCCAGCAGCCCAAGGACAGGGTCCCACTATGGCTACACCTTC.

In its sample, this clone was seen once. This sequence joins TRBV11-2 and TRBJ1-5, with D perhaps matching TRBD1 (5 bases). The CDR3 runs 13 residues. V was pared by 5 bases and J by 3 bases, with 8 bases between. Per the germline V gene, CDR1 is SGHAT and CDR2 is FQNNGV. The DNA of the CDR3 is TGTGCCAGCAGCGCAGGGTACAATCAGCCCCAGCATTTT. Translating it yields CASSAGYNQPQHF.

The rearrangement links TRBV29-1 to TRBJ2-7, with 7 bases lining up with TRBD1. Per germline, CDR1 SQVTM and CDR2 ANQGSEA. The CDR3 is made up of 13 amino acids. V was clipped by 5 bases and J by 4 bases; unmatched bases: 8. As DNA, the CDR3 is TGCAGCGTTCTGACAGGGCGGTCATACGAGCAGTACTTC. This codes for CSVLTGRSYEQYF.

This clone turned up a few times. The chain has TRBV10-3 and TRBJ2-7; 7 bases align to TRBD1. J lost 2 bases, V lost 11 bases, and 6 bases had no gene match. The CDR3 length is 12 residues. The germline gives CDR1 ENHRY, CDR2 SYGVKD. CDR3 in DNA: TGTGCCTCCCTCGGGACAGCCTACGAGCAGTACTTC. Protein sequence: CASLGTAYEQYF.

V gene TRBV29-1 combines with J gene TRBJ2-2; no clear D. The CDR3 is made up of 12 amino acids. V dropped 4 bases and J dropped 5 bases, with 8 bases sitting between them. Germline values: CDR1 SQVTM, CDR2 ANQGSEA. CDR3 in amino acids: CSVARVTGELFF. In DNA, the CDR3 is TGCAGCGTTGCCCGGGTTACCGGGGAGCTGTTTTTT.

This chain links TRBV4-2 with TRBJ2-1, with 8 bases aligning to TRBD2. There are 16 residues in the CDR3. With 0 bases clipped from V and 6 bases from J, the junction kept 7 bases outside the gene matches. Germline V gene lookup returns CDR1 LGHNA and CDR2 YNFKEQ. The CDR3 loop is CASSQDGTRGGNEQFF. The CDR3, as DNA: TGTGCCAGCAGCCAAGATGGGACTAGGGGGGGCAATGAGCAGTTCTTC.

This chain uses TRBV7-2 with TRBJ2-1, with TRBD2 identical over 8 bases. CDR3 length: 14 amino acids. Unmatched junction bases numbered 6, after V lost 7 bases and J lost 4 bases. Germline V gives CDR1 SGHTA, CDR2 FQGNSA. CDR3 sequence: CASIGTSSYNEQFF. In DNA, the CDR3 is TGTGCCAGCATCGGGACTAGTTCGTACAATGAGCAGTTCTTC.

The chain links TRBV27 to TRBJ1-1; 10 nucleotides align to TRBD1. Unmatched junction bases numbered 7, after V lost 7 bases and J lost 5 bases. CDR1 and CDR2 (germline): MNHEY, SMNVEV (reference sequence). The CDR3 is 14 residues long. For the CDR3, the DNA is TGTGCCAGCACCCGGGACAGGGGACAGACTGAAGCTTTCTTT. It is translated as CASTRDRGQTEAFF.

The gene calls are TRBV29-1 and TRBJ2-3; 9 positions match TRBD2. CDR1 is SQVTM, CDR2 ANQGSEA, per germline. Trimming took 5 bases from V and 4 from J; bases not matched to a gene: 16. CDR3 length: 17 amino acids. CDR3 bases: TGCAGCGTTTGTCTAGCGGGGAGCCTGCTAAGGGCAGATACGCAGTATTTT. This translates into CSVCLAGSLLRADTQYF.

The genes are TRBV29-1 and TRBJ2-7, with D unclear. Germline V lookup: CDR1 SQVTM, CDR2 ANQGSEA. The CDR3 extends over 10 amino acids. V gave up 4 bases and J gave up 7 bases, with 8 bases separating them. The CDR3: CSVGADEQYF. The DNA for the CDR3 is TGCAGCGTTGGGGCAGATGAGCAGTACTTC.

This chain links TRBV18 with TRBJ1-1; a possible D gene is TRBD1 (6 bases). V dropped 4 bases and J dropped 1 base, with 10 bases sitting between them. The CDR3 loop spans 14 amino acids. CDR1 and CDR2 from the germline V gene are KGHSH and LQKENI. For the CDR3, the DNA is TGTGCCAGCTCACTCATACAGGGGAACACTGAAGCTTTCTTT. Its translation: CASSLIQGNTEAFF.

V is TRBV14 and J is TRBJ1-6, with no clear D. CDR1 is SGHDN and CDR2 is FVKESK in the germline V gene. The CDR3 runs 18 residues. V lost 0 bases and J 10 bases, leaving 22 bases between the germline ends. The CDR3 sequence is CASSQEFGENMSKSPLHF. CDR3 coding DNA: TGTGCCAGCAGCCAAGAATTTGGGGAGAATATGAGTAAATCACCCCTCCACTTT.

This clone was seen once. CDR3 in DNA: TGTGCCAGCAGCTCAAACAGGGGTGGTAGAAACAATGAGCAGTTCTTC. It encodes CASSSNRGGRNNEQFF. The rearrangement joins TRBV5-4 to TRBJ2-1, with 7 bases identical to TRBD1. V gave up 3 bases and J gave up 5 bases; unmatched junction bases: 11. There are 16 residues in the CDR3. Germline V lookup: CDR1 SGHNT, CDR2 YYREEE (reference sequence).

This clone was seen a few times. The V and J genes are TRBV6-5 and TRBJ1-3; tentatively, D is TRBD1 (6 bases). The germline V gene has CDR1 MNHEY and CDR2 SVGAGI. V lost 6 bases, J lost 0 bases, and 12 bases lay in between. CDR3 length: 15 residues. CDR3 region: CASSSTGSSGNTIYF. DNA for the CDR3: TGTGCCAGCAGCTCAACAGGGAGCTCTGGAAACACCATATATTTT.

The chain links TRBV14 to TRBJ2-7; 10 bases align to TRBD1. The CDR3 covers 16 residues. Germline CDR1 SGHDN, CDR2 FVKESK. V shed 3 bases, J shed 5 bases, and the junction held 10 bases outside the gene matches. The CDR3 sequence: CASSHFRTGGTHEQYF. In DNA, the CDR3 is TGTGCCAGCAGCCACTTTAGGACAGGGGGAACCCACGAGCAGTACTTC. Full variable domain (rest looked up from reference TRBV14 and TRBJ2-7): EAGVTQFPSHSVIEKGQTVTLRCDPISGHDNLYWYRRVMGKEIKFLLHFVKESKQDESGMPNNRFLAERTGGTYSTLKVQPAELEDSGVYFCASSHFRTGGTHEQYFGPGTRLTVT.

V usage is TRBV18 and J usage is TRBJ2-2; 8 nucleotides align to TRBD2. There are 15 residues in the CDR3. After removal of 1 base from V and 7 bases from J, the junction contained 5 bases not matched to a gene. CDR1 and CDR2 (germline): KGHSH, LQKENI. The CDR3 DNA reads TGTGCCAGCTCACCACAAGCGGGAGCCATCGGGGAGCTGTTTTTT. As protein: CASSPQAGAIGELFF.

The chain is built from TRBV28 and TRBJ1-2; D remains ambiguous. CDR3 length: 16 residues. CDR1 MDHEN and CDR2 SYDVKM come from the germline V gene. The germline V and J ends were trimmed by 5 bases and 1 base, with 17 bases remaining between them. The DNA for the CDR3 is TGTGCCAGCAGTACCCCCCGGGAGCCCCGTAACTATGGCTACACCTTC. It codes for CASSTPREPRNYGYTF.

The rearrangement links TRBV27 to TRBJ2-2; D is uncertain. The germline V gene encodes CDR1 MNHEY and CDR2 SMNVEV (reference sequence). The V gene lost 4 bases and the J gene lost 1 base, with 7 bases spanning the gap. CDR3 length equals 14 residues. The CDR3 region has the DNA TGTGCCAGCAGTTGGGCACAGAACACCGGGGAGCTGTTTTTT. Protein sequence: CASSWAQNTGELFF.

As to this clone: Different DNA sequences within this sample yield the same CDR3. The rearrangement links TRBV7-2 to TRBJ2-7; a possible D gene is TRBD2 (6 bases). V lost 2 bases and J 4 bases, leaving 12 bases between the germline ends. The CDR3 is 14 residues long. CDR1 SGHTA and CDR2 FQGNSA come from the germline V gene. CDR3 region: CASSLPGGTYEQYF. CDR3 sequence (DNA): TGTGCCAGCAGCTTACCAGGAGGGACGTACGAGCAGTACTTC.

This clone was recorded a few times. This chain joins TRBV18 and TRBJ1-1, with TRBD1 as a possible D gene (5 bases). Per germline, CDR1 KGHSH and CDR2 LQKENI. The CDR3 has 12 amino acids. The V and J ends lost 1 base and 8 bases respectively, with 8 bases between them. CDR3 in amino acids: CASSPLGQEAFF. As DNA, the CDR3 is TGTGCCAGCTCACCACTGGGGCAGGAAGCTTTCTTT. Looking up the rest from reference TRBV18 and TRBJ1-1 gives the full variable domain: NAGVMQNPRHLVRRRGQEARLRCSPMKGHSHVYWYRQLPEEGLKFMVYLQKENIIDESGMPKERFSAEFPKEGPSILRIQQVVRGDSAAYFCASSPLGQEAFFGQGTRLTVV.